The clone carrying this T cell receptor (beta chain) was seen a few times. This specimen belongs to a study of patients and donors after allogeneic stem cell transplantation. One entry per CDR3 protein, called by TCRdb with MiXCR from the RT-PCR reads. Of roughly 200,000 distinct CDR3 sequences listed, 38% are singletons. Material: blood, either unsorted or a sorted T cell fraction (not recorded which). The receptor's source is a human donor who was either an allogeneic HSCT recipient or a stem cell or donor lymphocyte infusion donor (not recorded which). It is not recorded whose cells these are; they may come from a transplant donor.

CDR3 protein: CSARVYRGKGGYTF. CDR3 bases: TGCAGTGCTAGAGTGTACAGGGGGAAGGGTGGCTACACCTTC. V gene TRBV20-1 combines with J gene TRBJ1-2; TRBD1 matches 8 bases. The CDR3 sequence is 14 residues long. V shed 1 base, J shed 7 bases, and the junction held 8 bases outside the gene matches. CDR1 is DFQATT and CDR2 is SNEGSKA in the germline V gene (reference sequence).